This T cell receptor beta chain comes out of a study of molecular identifiers for immune sequencing clone quantification. Study results and caveats: For effector cells, clones above 20 RNA copies held over 99% of molecules; for naive cells, under 1%.

Preparation methods for the bulk TCR libraries were those previously described, with listed TCR primers. TCRdb ran MiXCR on the PCR reads and lists one entry per CDR3 protein. The sample has about 510,000 distinct CDR3 sequences, 25% seen once. Comments on this clonotype: Its antigen is as yet unknown.

The sorting of naive CD8 T cells used the CD8+CD4-CCR7+CD45RA+ phenotype. The sequenced sample was naive CD8+ T cells from blood, with Jurkat cell RNA spiked in. Subset meaning: FACS-sorted CD8+CD4-CCR7+CD45RA+ naive T cells. The receptor comes from a human donor in good health. Some libraries in this study had Jurkat cell RNA spiked in.

The CDR3 loop is CASSQEGGMYEKLFF. In DNA form, the CDR3 reads TGTGCCAGCAGCCAAGAGGGGGGGATGTATGAAAAACTGTTTTTT. The chain has TRBV14 and TRBJ1-4; D is possibly TRBD1 (5 bases). CDR3 length: 15 residues. Deletions cut 0 bases from V and 6 bases from J, with 11 bases between. Germline V gives CDR1 SGHDN, CDR2 FVKESK.